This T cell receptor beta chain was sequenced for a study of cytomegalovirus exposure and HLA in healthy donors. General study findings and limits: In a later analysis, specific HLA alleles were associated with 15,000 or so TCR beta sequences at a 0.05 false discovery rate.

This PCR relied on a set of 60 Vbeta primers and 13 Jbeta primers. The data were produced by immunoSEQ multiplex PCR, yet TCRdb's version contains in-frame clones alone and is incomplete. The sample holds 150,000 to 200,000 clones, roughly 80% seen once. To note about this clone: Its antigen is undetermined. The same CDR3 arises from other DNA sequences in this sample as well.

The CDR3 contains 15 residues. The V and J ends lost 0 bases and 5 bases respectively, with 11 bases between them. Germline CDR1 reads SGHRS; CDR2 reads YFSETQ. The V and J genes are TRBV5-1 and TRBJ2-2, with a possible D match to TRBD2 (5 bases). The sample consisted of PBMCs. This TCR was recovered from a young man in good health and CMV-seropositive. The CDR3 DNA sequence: TGCGCCAGCAGCTTGGGAGGGCGAGGTACCGGGGAGCTGTTTTTT. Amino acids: CASSLGGRGTGELFF.